The T cell receptor (beta chain) described here comes from a study of blood T cell repertoires in COVID-19. Study-wide context: From T cells, B-cell-depleted T cells, or PBMCs came the material, which was cDNA or gDNA.

The CDR3 runs to 14 residues. Losses at the gene ends were 1 base for V and 7 bases for J; bases not matched to a gene: 5. Germline V gene data show CDR1 as KGHSH and CDR2 as LQKENI. Repertoires were generated with immunoSEQ multiplex PCR, while TCRdb's copy carries only in-frame clones and drops some. The table shows tens of thousands of clones, with more than 75% occurring only once. What was sequenced was peripheral blood. This receptor was identified in a man aged 50 or older with active COVID-19. V is TRBV18 and J is TRBJ2-7, with 9 bases fitting TRBD1. CDR3 protein: CASSPRQGEGEQYF. The CDR3 region has the DNA TGTGCCAGCTCACCACGACAGGGGGAGGGAGAGCAGTACTTC. The complete variable domain, with remaining parts taken from reference TRBV18 and TRBJ2-7, reads NAGVMQNPRHLVRRRGQEARLRCSPMKGHSHVYWYRQLPEEGLKFMVYLQKENIIDESGMPKERFSAEFPKEGPSILRIQQVVRGDSAAYFCASSPRQGEGEQYFGPGTRLTVT.